This T cell receptor (beta chain) was documented in a study of blood T cell repertoires in COVID-19 (dated by TCRdb to the early 2020s). With respect to the entire study: Samples covering the acute and convalescent phases of COVID-19 were provided by collaborators in the United States, Italy and Spain. Where available, HLA class I and class II types were taken from metadata supplied by the sample provider and were not determined by assay-based typing. The prospective study material was composed of cDNA or gDNA derived from T cells, B-cell-depleted T cells, or PBMCs. Nearly every sample came with metadata listing a de-identified subject ID, COVID-19 status, age in years and sex. The samples were drawn from the first 160 participants of the ongoing ImmuneRACE study and from 1,254 subjects provided by 6 global collaborators. A freely available public database, intended as a resource for researchers studying the immune response to SARS-CoV-2, is where the repertoires were released. Subjects who had been exposed to COVID-19, were actively infected with it, or had recovered from it provided the deeply sampled blood TCRbeta repertoires that made up the dataset.

In regard to this clone: Its target antigen remains unknown. Base qualities were left out, and no much larger clone turns up one base away.

Enrolling through a virtual design, the prospective study's participants ranged in age from roughly 18 to 89 years and lived across around 25 United States geographic areas. Cohort assignment in the prospective study relied on participant-reported clinical history from a screening survey and a study questionnaire. Recovered participants in ImmuneRACE Cohort 3 were defined as having two consecutive negative NP/OP PCR tests, clearance from a healthcare professional, or resolution of symptoms. Each participant in the prospective study had whole blood, serum and a nasopharyngeal or oropharyngeal swab collected by mobile phlebotomists. Over a roughly 2-month period, participants in the prospective study had the option of providing additional blood draws and questionnaires. Before DNA extraction, blood samples from the prospective study were shipped at room temperature or frozen. TCRbeta CDR3 regions were amplified from genomic DNA by means of the immunoSEQ Assay, a bias-controlled multiplex PCR. Concerning the study's data processing: Nucleated cell counts per sample were estimated from amplification of reference gene primers within the assay. To quantify the absolute abundance of each unique TCRbeta CDR3 rearrangement, sequence reads were collapsed and filtered. Productive Simpson clonality was computed per sample as the square root of Simpson's diversity index over productive rearrangements. Imported from immuneACCESS, the table was reduced by TCRdb to in-frame sequences with V and J called. These copies leave out some clones; in studies compared against another copy, an unresolved V gene accounts for under half, and the cause of the remainder is not known. That table supplies the V and J calls and clone size; D and trimming were determined from the DNA. Counted in this sample were about 180,000 clones; 82% of them appeared once. 15% to 20% of the sample is held by the ten biggest clonotypes.

Points the paper makes about the study in general: Clinical and demographic metadata were provided uncurated, with the amount varying by source and participant.

Trimming takes 2 bases off V and 0 bases off J; junction bases not matched to a gene: 4. The germline V gene provides CDR1 SGHTA and CDR2 FQGNSA. The CDR3, from cysteine to phenylalanine, totals 17 residues. Only the CDR3 region is kept as DNA, spanning 51 bases read in frame from base 1. The clonotype was recovered from a man in his fifties or sixties who had recovered from COVID-19. The V and J genes are TRBV7-2 and TRBJ2-3; 11 of the junction bases match TRBD2. The sample comprised PBMCs or T cells enriched from blood (not recorded which). The sequenced DNA: TGTGCCAGCAGCTTAAGGGCTAGCGGGGGGAGCACAGATACGCAGTATTTT. The translation is CASSLRASGGSTDTQYF.